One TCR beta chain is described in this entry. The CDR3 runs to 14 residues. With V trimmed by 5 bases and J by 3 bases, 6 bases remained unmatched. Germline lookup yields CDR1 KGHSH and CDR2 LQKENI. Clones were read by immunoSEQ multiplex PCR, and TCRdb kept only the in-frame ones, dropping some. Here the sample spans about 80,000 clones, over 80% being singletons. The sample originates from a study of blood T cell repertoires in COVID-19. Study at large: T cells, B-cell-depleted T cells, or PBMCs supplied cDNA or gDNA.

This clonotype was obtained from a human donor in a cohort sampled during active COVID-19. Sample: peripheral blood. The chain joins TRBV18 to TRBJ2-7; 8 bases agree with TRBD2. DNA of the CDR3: TGTGCCAGCTCAGTCGCGGGACTAGGCTACGAGCAGTACTTC. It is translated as CASSVAGLGYEQYF.